The 25 T cell receptor beta chains listed next were all sequenced from one sample in a study of monozygotic twins with cystic fibrosis. TCRdb's copy holds only in-frame clones and misses some; the assay was immunoSEQ multiplex PCR. The table shows about 9,600 clones, with about 91% occurring only once. Specimen: blood. All receptors derive from a boy aged 2-15 years with cystic fibrosis.

The chain has TRBV5-1 and TRBJ2-2, with D tentatively TRBD1 (5 bases). This CDR3 is 15 amino acids long. CDR1 is SGHRS, CDR2 YFSETQ, per germline. Trimming cost V 7 bases and J 4 bases, with 17 bases left between them. CDR3 nucleotides: TGCGCCAGCTCCCCAAGGGGCGATGGCACCGGGGAGCTGTTTTTT. It specifies CASSPRGDGTGELFF.

The chain recombines TRBV7-2 with TRBJ1-1; D gene unclear. The CDR3 covers 16 residues. V was pared by 1 base and J by 0 bases, with 12 bases between. The germline CDR1 and CDR2 sequences are SGHTA and FQGNSA. CDR3 loop: CASSLDGSSMNTEAFF. DNA for the CDR3: TGTGCCAGCAGCTTAGATGGCAGCTCCATGAACACTGAAGCTTTCTTT. Using reference TRBV7-2 and TRBJ1-1 for the parts outside the CDR3, the full variable domain is GAGVSQSPSNKVTEKGKDVELRCDPISGHTALYWYRQSLGQGLEFLIYFQGNSAPDKSGLPSDRFSAERTGGSVSTLTIQRTQQEDSAVYLCASSLDGSSMNTEAFFGQGTRLTVV.

The chain is built from TRBV5-8 and TRBJ2-2, with a tentative D call TRBD2 (5 bases). The CDR3 loop spans 14 amino acids. Trimming took 2 bases from V and 8 from J, leaving 13 bases between them. Germline CDR1 is SGHTS and CDR2 is YDEGEE. CDR3 amino acids: CASSFSGWAGELFF. CDR3 nucleotides: TGTGCCAGCAGCTTCAGCGGATGGGCTGGGGAGCTGTTTTTT.

The genes are TRBV6-5 and TRBJ1-6; 9 bases fit TRBD1. J was trimmed by 7 bases and V by 6 bases; bases with no gene match: 7. The CDR3 length is 15 residues. Germline assignment: CDR1 MNHEY and CDR2 SVGAGI. The CDR3 DNA reads TGTGCCAGCAGGTCCCCCGGGACAGGGAATTCACCCCTCCACTTT. Protein: CASRSPGTGNSPLHF.

In its sample, this clone was seen once. The rearrangement uses TRBV2 and TRBJ2-4; D is undetermined. Germline V CDR1 and CDR2: SNHLY, FYNNEI. With 11 bases removed from V and 8 bases from J, the gap between germline ends came to 13 bases. This CDR3 comprises 11 residues. For the CDR3, the DNA is TGTGCCTACAAGACCCTGGACATTCAGTACTTC. This sequence encodes CAYKTLDIQYF. The whole variable domain, remainder taken from reference TRBV2 and TRBJ2-4, is EPEVTQTPSHQVTQMGQEVILRCVPISNHLYFYWYRQILGQKVEFLVSFYNNEISEKSEIFDDQFSVERPDGSNFTLKIRSTKLEDSAMYFCAYKTLDIQYFGAGTRLSVL.

The chain uses TRBV4-2 and TRBJ2-5; a weak D match, TRBD1 (6 bases). Germline loops: CDR1 LGHNA, CDR2 YNFKEQ. Trimming stripped 4 bases from V and 5 bases from J, with 14 bases between. This CDR3 has 14 amino acids. The CDR3 region is CASSRDGTIETQYF. Written as DNA, the CDR3 is TGTGCCAGCAGCCGAGACGGGACAATTGAGACCCAGTACTTC.

The chain recombines TRBV6-1 with TRBJ1-2; the match to TRBD1 covers 7 bases. Germline-derived CDR1 and CDR2 are MNHNS and SASEGT. This CDR3 has 17 residues. J was trimmed by 5 bases and V by 0 bases; bases with no gene match: 12. In DNA form, the CDR3 reads TGTGCCAGCAGTGAAGCGCTCGGCGGAACAGGGGTTTATGGCTACACCTTC. Translated, it gives CASSEALGGTGVYGYTF.

The gene calls are TRBV6-5 and TRBJ2-2, with 7 positions matching TRBD1. CDR3 length: 16 amino acids. CDR1 is MNHEY, CDR2 SVGAGI, per germline. V gave up 3 bases and J gave up 0 bases; unmatched junction bases: 4. In DNA, the CDR3 is TGTGCCAGCAGTTATGTGGGACAGTCGAACACCGGGGAGCTGTTTTTT. This translates into CASSYVGQSNTGELFF.

This sequence joins TRBV14 and TRBJ1-1; TRBD1 might be the D (5 bases). CDR3 length: 14 amino acids. The V end was cut by 0 bases, the J end by 7 bases, with 12 bases between. Germline V gives CDR1 SGHDN, CDR2 FVKESK. The CDR3 region is CASSQESGADEAFF. CDR3 nucleotide sequence: TGTGCCAGCAGCCAAGAATCCGGGGCCGATGAAGCTTTCTTT. Full variable domain (rest looked up from reference TRBV14 and TRBJ1-1): EAGVTQFPSHSVIEKGQTVTLRCDPISGHDNLYWYRRVMGKEIKFLLHFVKESKQDESGMPNNRFLAERTGGTYSTLKVQPAELEDSGVYFCASSQESGADEAFFGQGTRLTVV.

This chain joins TRBV7-2 and TRBJ2-1; 7 bases align to TRBD2. With 5 bases clipped from V and 0 bases from J, the junction kept 7 bases outside the gene matches. CDR3 size: 16 residues. The germline V gene has CDR1 SGHTA and CDR2 FQGNSA. Here the CDR3 reads CASSLRTRVSYNEQFF. Here the CDR3 DNA reads TGTGCCAGCAGCCTCCGGACTAGAGTCTCCTACAATGAGCAGTTCTTC.

This rearrangement joins TRBV7-2 to TRBJ2-3; D may be TRBD1 (5 bases). The CDR3 loop spans 16 amino acids. V lost 1 base and J 2 bases, leaving 13 bases between the germline ends. The germline V gene encodes CDR1 SGHTA and CDR2 FQGNSA. Here the CDR3 DNA reads TGTGCCAGCAGCTTAGGGGGCAGGCCCGCCACAGATACGCAGTATTTT. This codes for CASSLGGRPATDTQYF.

J is TRBJ2-1 and V is TRBV7-8, with D possibly matching TRBD2 (5 bases). Trimming shortened V by 5 bases and J by 10 bases, and 15 bases separated the two germline ends. CDR1 is SGHVS, CDR2 FQNEAQ, per germline. The CDR3 runs to 13 residues. In DNA form, the CDR3 reads TGTGCCAGCAGCCGACTACCGCGAGGCGAGCAGTTCTTC. Translation: CASSRLPRGEQFF.

This clone is medium-sized (0.01 to 0.1%) in the sample. The rearrangement uses TRBV7-9 and TRBJ2-7; D remains unclear. CDR3 length equals 16 residues. Trimming pared 1 base from V and 2 bases from J, leaving 15 bases between. Germline loops: CDR1 SEHNR, CDR2 FQNEAQ (reference sequence). The CDR3 nucleotides read TGTGCCAGCAGCTTAGAACAGTCCGTGCGCCCCTACGAGCAGTACTTC. It encodes CASSLEQSVRPYEQYF. Using reference TRBV7-9 and TRBJ2-7 for the parts outside the CDR3, the full variable domain is DTGVSQNPRHKITKRGQNVTFRCDPISEHNRLYWYRQTLGQGPEFLTYFQNEAQLEKSRLLSDRFSAERPKGSFSTLEIQRTEQGDSAMYLCASSLEQSVRPYEQYFGPGTRLTVT.

V is TRBV6-6 and J is TRBJ2-5, with no clear D. Per the germline V gene, CDR1 is MNHNY and CDR2 is SVGAGI (reference sequence). Trimming removed 0 bases at V and 1 base at J, with 12 bases between. This CDR3 has 16 residues. CDR3 protein: CASSYSRRDLQETQYF. For the CDR3, the DNA is TGTGCCAGCAGTTACTCCCGAAGGGATCTCCAAGAGACCCAGTACTTC.

The chain links TRBV9 to TRBJ1-2, with 8 bases identical to TRBD1. J was trimmed by 6 bases and V by 0 bases; bases with no gene match: 10. The CDR3 has 16 residues. Germline-derived CDR1 and CDR2 are SGDLS and YYNGEE. The CDR3 DNA sequence: TGTGCCAGCAGCGTAGCGGTGGACAGGGAGGGGCATGGCTACACCTTC. Translated, it gives CASSVAVDREGHGYTF.

The chain uses TRBV10-3 and TRBJ1-5, with 11 bases lining up with TRBD1. The ends lost 10 bases at V and 4 bases at J; junction bases unmatched: 6. Germline-derived CDR1 and CDR2 are ENHRY and SYGVKD. There are 14 residues in the CDR3. CDR3 protein: CATAGTGGNQPQHF. The CDR3 DNA follows: TGTGCCACGGCCGGGACAGGGGGGAATCAGCCCCAGCATTTT.

The chain combines TRBV5-1 with TRBJ1-2; the match to TRBD1 covers 9 bases. The V and J ends lost 5 bases and 4 bases, in that order; junction bases with no gene match: 9. Germline assignment: CDR1 SGHRS and CDR2 YFSETQ. The CDR3 runs to 15 residues. The CDR3 spells CASRPGDREFYGYTF. The CDR3 DNA is TGCGCCAGCAGACCAGGGGACAGGGAATTCTATGGCTACACCTTC.

This clone is a singleton in its sample. The chain has TRBV5-1 and TRBJ1-2; 7 nucleotides match TRBD1. Germline loops: CDR1 SGHRS, CDR2 YFSETQ. This CDR3 is built from 14 residues. Trimming cost V 5 bases and J 8 bases; bases outside gene matches: 12. The CDR3 nucleotides read TGCGCCAGCAGAAGTTACAGGGGAACTAGGGGCTACACCTTC. As protein: CASRSYRGTRGYTF.

The genes are TRBV19 and TRBJ2-1, with 7 nucleotides matching TRBD2. V shed 8 bases, J shed 2 bases, and the junction held 3 bases outside the gene matches. Looked up from germline, CDR1 is LNHDA and CDR2 is SQIVND (reference sequence). The CDR3 sequence is 13 residues long. CDR3 loop: CASRGDAYNEQFF. The CDR3 DNA reads TGTGCCAGTCGGGGGGACGCCTACAATGAGCAGTTCTTC.

This clone was detected only once. The rearrangement joins TRBV7-3 to TRBJ2-2; D gene ambiguous. V was cut by 7 bases and J by 1 base, with 4 bases left in between. Germline loops: CDR1 SGHTA, CDR2 FQGTGA. The length of the CDR3 is 12 residues. CDR3 nucleotides: TGTGCCAGCATGGGGAACACCGGGGAGCTGTTTTTT. Translating it yields CASMGNTGELFF.

The CDR3, as DNA: TGTGCCAGCAGCCCTCATCGACAGAACACTGAAGCTTTCTTT. Translating it yields CASSPHRQNTEAFF. This chain connects TRBV9 to TRBJ1-1; D is unclear. The length of the CDR3 is 14 residues. Trimming removed 4 bases from V and 1 base from J, with 11 bases in between. Germline V gives CDR1 SGDLS, CDR2 YYNGEE.

This rearrangement joins TRBV19 to TRBJ1-5; 7 bases align to TRBD1. J gave up 6 bases and V 2 bases, and 4 bases lay outside the gene matches. The CDR3 covers 14 residues. Germline V gene lookup returns CDR1 LNHDA and CDR2 SQIVND (reference sequence). The CDR3 loop reads CASSIYRGGQPQHF. The CDR3 DNA reads TGTGCCAGTAGTATATACAGGGGAGGTCAGCCCCAGCATTTT. The full variable domain, completed using reference TRBV19 and TRBJ1-5, is DGGITQSPKYLFRKEGQNVTLSCEQNLNHDAMYWYRQDPGQGLRLIYYSQIVNDFQKGDIAEGYSVSREKKESFPLTVTSAQKNPTAFYLCASSIYRGGQPQHFGDGTRLSIL.

V usage is TRBV7-2 and J usage is TRBJ2-3; 11 bases agree with TRBD2. CDR1 is SGHTA, CDR2 FQGNSA, per germline. The CDR3 contains 15 residues. After removal of 1 base from V and 9 bases from J, the junction contained 6 bases not matched to a gene. CDR3 DNA: TGTGCCAGCAGCTTAGGAGGTCTAGCGGGGGGAACGCAGTATTTT. Protein: CASSLGGLAGGTQYF.

This chain connects TRBV9 to TRBJ1-4; D unclear. CDR1 is SGDLS and CDR2 is YYNGEE in the germline V gene. Trimming took 3 bases from V and 2 from J, leaving 11 bases between them. The CDR3 loop spans 15 amino acids. DNA of the CDR3: TGTGCCAGCAGCGCCCCGGGCCTGACTAATGAAAAACTGTTTTTT. Encoded protein: CASSAPGLTNEKLFF.

In DNA, the CDR3 is TGCGCCAGCAGTGGGGGGGTTGTAACAGATACGCAGTATTTT. Amino acids: CASSGGVVTDTQYF. This sequence joins TRBV10-1 and TRBJ2-3; possibly TRBD2 for D (6 bases). With 4 bases removed from V and 3 bases from J, the gap between germline ends came to 11 bases. This CDR3 comprises 14 residues. The V gene's germline CDR1 is WNHNN and CDR2 SYGVQD (reference sequence).